This T cell receptor beta chain was identified in a study of T cell repertoires in cytomegalovirus infection. At the level of the study: A matching HLA type, together with CMV infection, was signaled by public TCR beta signatures.

V lost 6 bases, J lost 4 bases, and 6 bases stayed unmatched. Germline-derived CDR1 and CDR2 are MNHEY and SMNVEV (reference sequence). The CDR3 sequence is 15 residues long. As for this clonotype: Antigen: not known.

TCRdb reprocessed the reads via MiXCR and lists one record per CDR3 protein. The sample shows some 940,000 distinct CDR3 sequences, roughly 31% of them seen only once. Overall study findings and caveats: The cumulative frequency of public TCR beta families identified carriers of CMV plus the relevant HLA. In two of eight donors, the top clonotype was HLA-C-restricted CMV-specific.

The chain couples TRBV27 to TRBJ2-6; 7 nucleotides align to TRBD1. The TCR sequence derives from a human donor in good health (CMV status not recorded). Some clones in this sample may be carry-over from other donors' samples. The sample here was cultured CD8+ T cells from PBMCs, taken from culture after CMV antigen stimulation. CDR3 in amino acids: CASRYRGAGANVLTF. CDR3 nucleotides: TGTGCCAGCAGGTACAGGGGAGCCGGGGCCAACGTCCTGACTTTC.